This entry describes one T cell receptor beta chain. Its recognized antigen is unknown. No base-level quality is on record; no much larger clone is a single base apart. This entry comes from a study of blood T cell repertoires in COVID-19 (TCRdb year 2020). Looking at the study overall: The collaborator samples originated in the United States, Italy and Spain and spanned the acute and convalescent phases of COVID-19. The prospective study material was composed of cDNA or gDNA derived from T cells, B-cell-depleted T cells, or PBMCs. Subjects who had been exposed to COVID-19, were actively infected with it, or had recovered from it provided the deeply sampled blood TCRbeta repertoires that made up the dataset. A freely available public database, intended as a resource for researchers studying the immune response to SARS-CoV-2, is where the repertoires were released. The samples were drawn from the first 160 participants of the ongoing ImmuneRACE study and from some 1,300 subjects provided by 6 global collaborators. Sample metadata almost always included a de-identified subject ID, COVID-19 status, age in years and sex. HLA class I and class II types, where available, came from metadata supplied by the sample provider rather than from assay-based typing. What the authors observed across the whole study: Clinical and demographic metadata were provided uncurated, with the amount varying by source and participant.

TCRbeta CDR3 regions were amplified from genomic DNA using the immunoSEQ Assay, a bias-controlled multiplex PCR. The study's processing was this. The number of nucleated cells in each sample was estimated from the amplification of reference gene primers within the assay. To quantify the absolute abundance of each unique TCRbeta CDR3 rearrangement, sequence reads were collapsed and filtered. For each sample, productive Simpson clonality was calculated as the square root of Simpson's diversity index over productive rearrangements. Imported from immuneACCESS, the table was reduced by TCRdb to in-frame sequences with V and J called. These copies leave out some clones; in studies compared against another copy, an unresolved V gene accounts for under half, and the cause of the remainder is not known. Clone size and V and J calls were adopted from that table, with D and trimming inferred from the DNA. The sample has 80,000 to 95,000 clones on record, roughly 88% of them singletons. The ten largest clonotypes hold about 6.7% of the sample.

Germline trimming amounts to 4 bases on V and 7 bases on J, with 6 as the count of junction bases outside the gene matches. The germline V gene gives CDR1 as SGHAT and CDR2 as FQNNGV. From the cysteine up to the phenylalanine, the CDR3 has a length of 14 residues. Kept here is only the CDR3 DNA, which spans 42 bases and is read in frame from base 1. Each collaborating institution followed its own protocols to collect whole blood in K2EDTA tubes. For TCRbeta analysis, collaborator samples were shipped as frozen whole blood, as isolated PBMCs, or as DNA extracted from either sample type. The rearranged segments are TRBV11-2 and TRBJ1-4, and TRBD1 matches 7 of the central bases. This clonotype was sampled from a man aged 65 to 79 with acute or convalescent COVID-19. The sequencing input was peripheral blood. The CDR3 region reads CASSSTGDIEKLFF. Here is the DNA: TGTGCCAGCAGCTCAACAGGGGATATTGAAAAACTGTTTTTT.